This T cell receptor beta chain was recovered during a study of T cell changes during pregnancy in multiple sclerosis. CDR3 length: 13 residues. V was clipped by 7 bases and J by 9 bases; unmatched bases: 7. In germline, CDR1 is GTSNPN, CDR2 SVGIG (reference sequence). Profiling relied on immunoSEQ multiplex PCR, and the TCRdb table lists in-frame clones only, not all of them. The table has roughly 60,000 clones, around 90% seen once. The TCR originated in a female donor with multiple sclerosis, enrolled in a pregnancy study. This rearrangement joins TRBV30 to TRBJ1-6; TRBD1 aligns across 9 bases. Sequenced material: peripheral blood, taken in the second trimester of pregnancy. CDR3 sequence (DNA): TGTGCCTCCACCGGACAGGGGTTTTCACCCCTCCACTTT. This encodes CASTGQGFSPLHF.